This is a list of T cell receptor beta chains from one sample in a study of blood T cell repertoires in COVID-19. The method was immunoSEQ multiplex PCR; TCRdb's version includes in-frame clones alone and lacks a portion of them. This table holds about 170,000 clones, approximately 82% found once. The sequencing sample was made of PBMCs or T cells enriched from blood (not recorded which). The receptors come from a woman aged 50 to 65 who had recovered from COVID-19. Each CDR3 is given with its conserved first and last residue. A D gene is named only where the DNA matches it firmly. Clone size is stated in some rows and not others, as once, few, many or a class when expanded.

D gene: NA; clone size: NA; V gene: TRBV12-3/TRBV12-4; J gene: TRBJ1-5; CDR3 protein: CASKSRGAQHF; CDR3 DNA: TGTGCCAGTAAGAGTCGGGGGGCCCAGCATTTT
D gene: TRBD1; clone size: NA; V gene: TRBV4-1; J gene: TRBJ1-2; CDR3 protein: CASSLTTDRAFGYTF; CDR3 DNA: TGCGCCAGCAGCCTAACAACGGACAGGGCGTTCGGCTACACCTTC
D gene: TRBD1; clone size: NA; V gene: TRBV28; J gene: TRBJ1-1; CDR3 protein: CASSSPRTGAGTEAFF; CDR3 DNA: TGTGCCAGCAGTTCCCCTCGGACAGGGGCGGGCACTGAAGCTTTCTTT
D gene: NA; clone size: once; V gene: TRBV6-5; J gene: TRBJ2-5; CDR3 protein: CASRPTGETQYF; CDR3 DNA: TGTGCCAGCAGACCGACCGGGGAGACCCAGTACTTC
D gene: TRBD2; clone size: NA; V gene: TRBV5-4; J gene: TRBJ2-3; CDR3 protein: CASSHSGDTDTQYF; CDR3 DNA: TGTGCCAGCAGCCATAGCGGGGACACAGATACGCAGTATTTT
D gene: TRBD1; clone size: NA; V gene: TRBV28; J gene: TRBJ1-4; CDR3 protein: CASHYQTGGESKLFF; CDR3 DNA: TGTGCCAGCCACTACCAGACAGGGGGCGAGTCAAAACTGTTTTTT
D gene: NA; clone size: NA; V gene: TRBV28; J gene: TRBJ1-1; CDR3 protein: CASRYRGSTEAFF; CDR3 DNA: TGTGCCAGCAGATATAGGGGGAGCACTGAAGCTTTCTTT
D gene: NA; clone size: NA; V gene: TRBV6-5; J gene: TRBJ1-2; CDR3 protein: CASSYTGNYGYTF; CDR3 DNA: TGTGCCAGCAGTTACACAGGGAACTATGGCTACACCTTC
D gene: TRBD1; clone size: NA; V gene: TRBV6-5; J gene: TRBJ1-2; CDR3 protein: CASRDRRDRNYGYTF; CDR3 DNA: TGTGCCAGCAGGGACCGCCGGGACAGGAACTATGGCTACACCTTC
D gene: NA; clone size: NA; V gene: TRBV19; J gene: TRBJ2-3; CDR3 protein: CASSTGTDTQYF; CDR3 DNA: TGTGCCAGCTCGACAGGCACAGATACGCAGTATTTT
D gene: NA; clone size: NA; V gene: TRBV27; J gene: TRBJ2-3; CDR3 protein: CASSLRTALGPDTQYF; CDR3 DNA: TGTGCCAGCAGTCTAAGGACCGCCTTGGGGCCAGATACGCAGTATTTT
D gene: NA; clone size: NA; V gene: TRBV5-1; J gene: TRBJ2-2; CDR3 protein: CASRPTGSQSTGELFF; CDR3 DNA: TGCGCCAGCAGGCCCACCGGGTCTCAATCCACCGGGGAGCTGTTTTTT
D gene: NA; clone size: NA; V gene: TRBV15; J gene: TRBJ2-1; CDR3 protein: CATSSNRHEQFF; CDR3 DNA: TGTGCCACCAGCAGTAATCGTCATGAGCAGTTCTTC
D gene: TRBD1; clone size: NA; V gene: TRBV11-2; J gene: TRBJ2-1; CDR3 protein: CASRWDRYNEQFF; CDR3 DNA: TGTGCCAGCAGGTGGGACAGGTACAATGAGCAGTTCTTC
D gene: TRBD1; clone size: few; V gene: TRBV30; J gene: TRBJ1-6; CDR3 protein: CAWSPGQGYSPLHF; CDR3 DNA: TGTGCCTGGAGTCCGGGACAGGGCTATTCACCCCTCCACTTT
D gene: NA; clone size: NA; V gene: TRBV4-3; J gene: TRBJ1-3; CDR3 protein: CASSQDGGARYQNTIYF; CDR3 DNA: TGCGCCAGCAGCCAAGACGGGGGAGCCAGGTATCAAAACACCATATATTTT
D gene: NA; clone size: NA; V gene: TRBV5-4; J gene: TRBJ1-6; CDR3 protein: CASSLYQGSYNSPLHF; CDR3 DNA: TGTGCCAGCAGCTTGTATCAGGGCTCCTATAATTCACCCCTCCACTTT
D gene: TRBD1; clone size: NA; V gene: TRBV2; J gene: TRBJ1-4; CDR3 protein: CASSGGDRTLNEKLFF; CDR3 DNA: TGTGCCAGCAGTGGGGGGGACAGGACCCTTAATGAAAAACTGTTTTTT
D gene: NA; clone size: NA; V gene: TRBV19; J gene: TRBJ1-2; CDR3 protein: CASSPDSGSGYTF; CDR3 DNA: TGTGCCAGTAGTCCAGACTCGGGGTCGGGCTACACCTTC
D gene: NA; clone size: once; V gene: TRBV24-1; J gene: TRBJ2-1; CDR3 protein: CATSDFSNEQFF; CDR3 DNA: TGTGCCACCAGTGATTTTAGCAATGAGCAGTTCTTC
D gene: NA; clone size: NA; V gene: TRBV29-1; J gene: TRBJ1-1; CDR3 protein: CSVEGLMNTEAFF; CDR3 DNA: TGCAGCGTTGAGGGACTCATGAACACTGAAGCTTTCTTT
D gene: TRBD1; clone size: once; V gene: TRBV27; J gene: TRBJ1-2; CDR3 protein: CASSSKVGQGAYGYTF; CDR3 DNA: TGTGCCAGCAGTTCAAAGGTGGGACAGGGGGCGTACGGCTACACCTTC
D gene: TRBD1; clone size: NA; V gene: TRBV30; J gene: TRBJ1-1; CDR3 protein: CACPTGITEAFF; CDR3 DNA: TGTGCCTGCCCGACAGGGATCACTGAAGCTTTCTTT
D gene: TRBD1; clone size: NA; V gene: TRBV28; J gene: TRBJ1-6; CDR3 protein: CASSFIGQDHSPLHF; CDR3 DNA: TGTGCCAGCAGTTTTATAGGACAGGACCATTCACCCCTCCACTTT
D gene: TRBD1; clone size: NA; V gene: TRBV5-5; J gene: TRBJ2-3; CDR3 protein: CASSLTGGPDTQYF; CDR3 DNA: TGTGCCAGCAGCTTGACAGGGGGCCCAGATACGCAGTATTTT
D gene: NA; clone size: NA; V gene: TRBV9; J gene: TRBJ1-2; CDR3 protein: CASSVTTGMDYGYTF; CDR3 DNA: TGTGCCAGCAGCGTAACCACAGGGATGGACTATGGCTACACCTTC
D gene: TRBD1; clone size: NA; V gene: TRBV4-3; J gene: TRBJ1-1; CDR3 protein: CASSPDRDTEAFF; CDR3 DNA: TGCGCCAGCAGCCCGGACAGGGACACTGAAGCTTTCTTT
D gene: NA; clone size: NA; V gene: TRBV30; J gene: TRBJ2-3; CDR3 protein: CAWRASMVRPGADTQYF; CDR3 DNA: TGTGCCTGGAGAGCCTCAATGGTCAGGCCGGGGGCAGATACGCAGTATTTT
D gene: NA; clone size: few; V gene: TRBV27; J gene: TRBJ1-6; CDR3 protein: CASSPGQYNSPLHF; CDR3 DNA: TGTGCCAGCAGTCCTGGACAGTATAATTCACCCCTCCACTTT